A selection of T cell receptor beta chains follows, all from one sample in a study of blood T cells in healthy people across ages. TCRdb reanalysed the 5' RACE reads using MiXCR and keeps one entry per CDR3 protein. The sample lists about 2 million distinct CDR3 sequences, approximately 50% occurring once. The source material was blood. These receptors were collected from a woman between 35 and 50 years old in good health. Each CDR3 is given with its conserved first and last residue. D genes are given only for firm matches. Clone size appears in some rows only: once, few, many, or a class for an expanded clone.

j_call v_call clone_size d_call cdr3_aa cdr3_nt
TRBJ2-1 TRBV6-2/TRBV6-3 few . CASSRNSRYNEQFF TGTGCCAGCAGTCGGAATAGCCGATACAATGAGCAGTTCTTC
TRBJ1-2 TRBV20-1 . . CSARIVGNYGYTF TGCAGTGCTAGAATCGTAGGGAACTATGGCTACACCTTC
TRBJ2-1 TRBV6-5 few . CASSSTSLSSYNEQFF TGTGCCAGCAGTTCCACGTCTTTAAGCTCCTACAATGAGCAGTTCTTC
TRBJ2-3 TRBV12-3/TRBV12-4 . TRBD2 CASRLAGGIHTQYF TGTGCCAGCCGACTAGCGGGGGGGATACATACGCAGTATTTT
TRBJ2-1 TRBV3-1 . TRBD2 CASSQEGGTSVEENREEQFF TGTGCCAGCAGCCAAGAGGGGGGGACTAGTGTAGAGGAAAATCGGGAGGAGCAGTTCTTC
TRBJ2-5 TRBV7-2 few TRBD2 CASQSGTSTETQYF TGTGCCAGCCAGTCAGGGACTAGCACAGAGACCCAGTACTTC
TRBJ2-1 TRBV15 . TRBD1 CATTPPPGQGPYNEQFF TGTGCCACCACCCCACCACCGGGACAGGGACCCTACAATGAGCAGTTCTTC
TRBJ2-1 TRBV6-2/TRBV6-3 . . CASSYSRERSDEQFF TGTGCCAGCAGTTACAGCCGAGAGAGGAGCGATGAGCAGTTCTTC
TRBJ1-6 TRBV6-5 . . CASSYSRGNSYNSPLHF TGTGCCAGCAGTTACTCGAGGGGCAACTCCTATAATTCACCCCTCCACTTT
TRBJ2-5 TRBV9 few . CASSGGTGWRETQYF TGTGCCAGCAGCGGAGGGACCGGGTGGAGAGAGACCCAGTACTTC
TRBJ2-5 TRBV6-2/TRBV6-3 . . CASSSLSGLATQYF TGTGCCAGCAGTTCCCTCTCGGGGCTGGCGACCCAGTACTTC
TRBJ1-2 TRBV29-1 . TRBD1 CSVEDMQGELYGYTF TGCAGCGTTGAAGATATGCAGGGGGAGCTATATGGCTACACCTTC
TRBJ2-1 TRBV3-1 . TRBD2 CASSQVSGGRNEQFF TGTGCCAGCAGCCAAGTTAGCGGGGGGCGGAATGAGCAGTTCTTC
TRBJ1-5 TRBV4-3 . . CASSQDNFQPQHF TGCGCCAGCAGCCAAGATAACTTTCAGCCCCAGCATTTT
TRBJ1-6 TRBV18 . TRBD1 CASTSTGPYNSPLHF TGTGCCAGCACCTCGACAGGGCCCTATAATTCACCCCTCCACTTT
TRBJ1-2 TRBV27 . . CASRIRSGGYTF TGTGCCAGCAGAATCCGGAGCGGGGGCTACACCTTC